This T cell receptor (beta chain) was found in a study of follicular helper T cells after annual influenza vaccination (TCRdb year 2017). For the study in its entirety: After each seasonal influenza vaccination, blood was collected on days 0, 7 and 28. To study recall of cTfh clones, some subjects were followed through successive annual vaccinations in the 2013-2014, 2014-2015 and 2015-2016 seasons. One week after vaccination, a second recruited cohort of 12 to 13 subjects (Table S1) displayed a similar ICOS+CD38+ cTfh response. Multi-year samples were available for six subjects, with four spanning two vaccination seasons and two spanning three seasons. The 2013-2014 samples were cryopreserved, while the 2015 samples were processed right after collection. The research as a whole found: ICOS+CD38+ cTfh clonality correlated with the frequency of that population, and its change correlated with the change in circulating plasmablast frequency. Only roughly 9.5-20% of analyzed cells yielded productive TCRB sequences, so sampling of rare clonotypes was not possible. Successive annual vaccinations recalled a recurring oligoclonal ICOS+CD38+ cTfh response that included tetramer and AIM influenza-specific clonotypes. Day 7 ICOS+CD38+ clones were most often found later in ICOS-CD38- cTfh, suggesting that subset may serve as a memory reservoir.

As for this clone: Its antigen has not been determined. Nothing much larger sits one base from this clone, and base qualities are not available.

Libraries were built with the immunoSEQ multiplex PCR assay. Adaptive Biotechnologies carried out TCRB amplification, library preparation, sequencing and preliminary bioinformatics at Survey level resolution. For TCRB sequencing, genomic DNA from sorted cTfh populations was amplified by multiplex PCR. Under the source paper's analysis protocol: Clonality was calculated in R as 1 minus normalized Shannon entropy, and the Gini index was calculated with the R package ineq. Overlap score was defined as the summed counts of shared sequences divided by the total counts of all sequences in both compared samples. Shared-clonotype significance used Fisher's exact test assuming a theoretical repertoire of 10^7 TCRB sequences. TCRdb limited this immuneACCESS table to in-frame rearrangements with V and J called. A share of clones is missing; checked studies link under half to unresolved V genes, and the rest is unexplained. That table gives V, J and clone size, and the DNA gave D and trimming. The sample table shows about 7,800 clones, and 70% to 90% are seen once. Together, the top ten hold roughly 2% of the sample.

According to the germline V gene, CDR1 reads MDHEN and CDR2 reads SYDVKM. V loses 5 bases at its end and J loses 7 bases; junction bases beyond the gene matches: 5. From the cysteine up to the phenylalanine, the CDR3 has a length of 13 residues. The kept DNA is CDR3 alone, 39 bases in frame from the first base. The time point label corresponds to: 2014-2015 season, 7 days after vaccination. Adults received seasonal inactivated influenza vaccine (Fluvarix), and TCRB sequencing tracked sorted blood CD4 subsets before and after vaccination. To be eligible, subjects had to live in the community and must not have received influenza vaccine in the previous 6 months. Exclusions included influenza vaccine contraindications, substance abuse, HIV/AIDS, active malignancy, immunomodulatory medication and active illness such as respiratory infection. At each time point, about 35 to 110 mL of blood was collected. Circulating Tfh were defined as non-naive CD4+CXCR5+PD-1+ cells and sorted into ICOS+CD38+ and ICOS-CD38- fractions. Either Ficoll-Paque PLUS or SepMate separation was used to isolate PBMC. Before DNA extraction, cell subsets were sorted from PBMC on a BD FACS Aria.

This sequence uses TRBV28 and TRBJ1-2, with 9 bases aligning to TRBD1. Sample: CXCR5+ CD38- circulating T follicular helper cells from blood, taken 7 days after influenza vaccination. According to the study, the label for this sample's cell subset or site signals: circulating Tfh, non-naive CD4+CXCR5+PD-1+ (ICOS+CD38+ or ICOS-CD38-). The TCR sequence derives from an adult who received the influenza vaccine. The CDR3: CASSLGTGIGYTF. The bases read TGTGCCAGCAGTCTAGGGACAGGGATTGGCTACACCTTC.